By frequency in the sample, the clone carrying this T cell receptor beta chain is medium-sized. Its specificity is unknown. V dropped 4 bases and J dropped 6; count of bases not matched to a gene: 22. Looked up from germline, CDR1 is MGHDK and CDR2 is SYGVNS. CDR3 length equals 21 residues. The data originate from a study of spatial heterogeneity in lung cancer. Turning to the study itself: Counts of TCR transcripts in tumor regions correlated strongly with a T cell module score (derived from matched bulk RNA-seq). General study points: Tumors with more nonsynonymous mutations had more expanded intratumoral alpha and beta TCRs.

A unique molecular identifier was carried by every single TCR cDNA molecule. TCRdb analysed the 5' RACE reads with MiXCR anew, one entry per CDR3 protein. The sample includes around 5,100 distinct CDR3 sequences, approximately 6.6% of them seen just once. The sample's time point: sample taken at primary tumor resection. Tumor, nontumor lung or frozen PBMC supplied whole RNA that was sequenced unsorted. The receptor was isolated from a male donor with early-stage non-small cell lung cancer. The specimen was lung tumor tissue, collected at surgery. The J gene is TRBJ2-3, the V gene TRBV25-1; 13 bases match TRBD2. The CDR3: CASSGSPGKTSGRALHDTQYF. The CDR3 region has the DNA TGTGCCAGCAGTGGCTCACCAGGGAAAACTAGCGGGAGGGCTCTCCACGATACGCAGTATTTT.